The rows below give T cell receptor beta chains drawn from one sample of a study of cytomegalovirus exposure and HLA in healthy donors. TCRdb keeps only in-frame clones here, not all; method: immunoSEQ multiplex PCR. There are some 97,000 clones in the sample; about 75% occur only once, and about 4.3% lies in the top ten. Sequencing used PBMCs. Source of these receptors: a woman under 30 in good health and CMV-seropositive. CDR3s include the opening cysteine and the closing phenylalanine or tryptophan. The order of the fields is CDR3 protein, CDR3 DNA, V gene, clone size, D gene, J gene. D genes are given only for firm matches. A clone size is listed for some rows: how often the clone was seen (once, few, many), or a class if it is expanded.

CDR3: CASSYGRPSGGEELFF
DNA: TGTGCCAGCAGTTACGGCCGCCCTTCAGGGGGCGAGGAGCTGTTTTTT
V: TRBV6-5
size: NA
D: TRBD1
J: TRBJ2-2

CDR3: CAWSVSYEQYF
DNA: TGTGCCTGGAGTGTATCGTACGAGCAGTACTTC
V: TRBV30
size: NA
D: NA
J: TRBJ2-7

CDR3: CASRPREGTGELFF
DNA: TGTGCCAGCAGACCCAGGGAAGGCACCGGGGAGCTGTTTTTT
V: TRBV7-9
size: NA
D: NA
J: TRBJ2-2

CDR3: CAISEPPWVGQRGEQYF
DNA: TGTGCCATCAGTGAGCCTCCCTGGGTGGGGCAGAGAGGCGAGCAGTACTTC
V: TRBV10-3
size: NA
D: NA
J: TRBJ2-7

CDR3: CASSLYRDEQYF
DNA: TGTGCCAGCTCACTCTACAGGGACGAGCAGTACTTC
V: TRBV18
size: NA
D: NA
J: TRBJ2-7

CDR3: CAWSSRRLVNEKLFF
DNA: TGTGCCTGGAGCTCTCGCCGACTTGTTAATGAAAAACTGTTTTTT
V: TRBV30
size: NA
D: NA
J: TRBJ1-4

CDR3: CASSSLAPDTQYF
DNA: TGCGCCAGCAGCTCCCTAGCACCAGATACGCAGTATTTT
V: TRBV5-1
size: NA
D: NA
J: TRBJ2-3

CDR3: CASSPGTSAFTSTDTQYF
DNA: TGCGCCAGCAGCCCGGGGACTAGCGCCTTTACTAGCACAGATACGCAGTATTTT
V: TRBV4-1
size: NA
D: TRBD2
J: TRBJ2-3

CDR3: CASGSVIEQYF
DNA: TGTGCCAGCGGGAGTGTAATCGAGCAGTACTTC
V: TRBV6-5
size: NA
D: NA
J: TRBJ2-7

CDR3: CASSDSGTAYEQFF
DNA: TGTGCCAGCAGCGATAGCGGGACGGCTTATGAGCAGTTCTTC
V: TRBV5-4
size: NA
D: TRBD2
J: TRBJ2-1

CDR3: CASSSNRQNEQFF
DNA: TGTGCCAGCAGTTCAAATCGACAAAATGAGCAGTTCTTC
V: TRBV27
size: NA
D: NA
J: TRBJ2-1

CDR3: CASSLALSGELFF
DNA: TGTGCCAGCAGCTTAGCGTTGAGCGGGGAGCTGTTTTTT
V: TRBV7-2
size: NA
D: NA
J: TRBJ2-2

CDR3: CASSPTGVDTEAFF
DNA: TGTGCCAGCTCACCAACGGGGGTGGACACTGAAGCTTTCTTT
V: TRBV18
size: NA
D: NA
J: TRBJ1-1

CDR3: CAWSDGTGEYEQYF
DNA: TGTGCCTGGAGTGACGGGACAGGAGAATACGAGCAGTACTTC
V: TRBV30
size: NA
D: TRBD1
J: TRBJ2-7

CDR3: CASSSRTGGAFF
DNA: TGTGCCAGCAGTTCCCGGACAGGGGGAGCTTTCTTT
V: TRBV6-5
size: NA
D: TRBD1
J: TRBJ1-1

CDR3: CASSHSSQRPSSYNEQFF
DNA: TGTGCCAGCAGCCACTCGTCTCAGCGACCCAGCTCCTACAATGAGCAGTTCTTC
V: TRBV11-3
size: NA
D: NA
J: TRBJ2-1

CDR3: CASSVPRVDTQYF
DNA: TGCGCCAGCAGTGTTCCCAGGGTTGATACGCAGTATTTT
V: TRBV10-2
size: few
D: NA
J: TRBJ2-3

CDR3: CASSLVDYSDTQYF
DNA: TGCGCCAGCAGCTTGGTAGATTACTCAGATACGCAGTATTTT
V: TRBV5-1
size: NA
D: NA
J: TRBJ2-3

CDR3: CATSRGASGNTIYF
DNA: TGTGCCACCAGCAGAGGGGCCTCTGGAAACACCATATATTTT
V: TRBV15
size: few
D: NA
J: TRBJ1-3

CDR3: CASSLLPGGSRTEAFF
DNA: TGTGCCAGCAGTTTATTGCCAGGGGGTTCACGCACTGAAGCTTTCTTT
V: TRBV28
size: NA
D: TRBD1
J: TRBJ1-1

CDR3: CASLGGSILLCEQYF
DNA: TGTGCCAGTCTGGGGGGGAGCATCTTGCTGTGCGAGCAGTACTTC
V: TRBV2
size: NA
D: TRBD2
J: TRBJ2-7

CDR3: CASQGYNEQFF
DNA: TGTGCCAGCCAGGGGTACAATGAGCAGTTCTTC
V: TRBV4-2
size: few
D: NA
J: TRBJ2-1

CDR3: CASSFRAVWDEQFF
DNA: TGTGCCAGCAGCTTCAGGGCAGTTTGGGATGAGCAGTTCTTC
V: TRBV7-3
size: few
D: NA
J: TRBJ2-1

CDR3: CASSLTGVAEKLFF
DNA: TGTGCCAGCAGTTTAACAGGGGTGGCTGAAAAACTGTTTTTT
V: TRBV6-5
size: few
D: TRBD1
J: TRBJ1-4

CDR3: CASSRGDREAKNIQYF
DNA: TGTGCCAGCAGTCGAGGGGACAGGGAGGCCAAAAACATTCAGTACTTC
V: TRBV27
size: NA
D: TRBD1
J: TRBJ2-4

CDR3: CASSQGRAQPQHF
DNA: TGCGCCAGCAGCCAAGGGAGGGCTCAGCCCCAGCATTTT
V: TRBV4-3
size: few
D: NA
J: TRBJ1-5

CDR3: CASSRDRLGETQYF
DNA: TGTGCCAGCAGCAGGGACAGGTTGGGGGAGACCCAGTACTTC
V: TRBV7-2
size: NA
D: TRBD1
J: TRBJ2-5

CDR3: CSVHLQGDEQYF
DNA: TGCAGCGTCCACCTACAGGGAGACGAGCAGTACTTC
V: TRBV29-1
size: NA
D: NA
J: TRBJ2-7

CDR3: CASSPRTSGSTGELFF
DNA: TGTGCCAGCAGCCCGAGGACTAGCGGTAGCACCGGGGAGCTGTTTTTT
V: TRBV7-3
size: once
D: TRBD2
J: TRBJ2-2

CDR3: CASSPRGGEDTEAFF
DNA: TGTGCCAGCAGCCCACGGGGGGGAGAGGACACTGAAGCTTTCTTT
V: TRBV9
size: once
D: NA
J: TRBJ1-1

CDR3: CASSNPAEYEQYF
DNA: TGTGCCAGTAGTAACCCCGCGGAGTACGAGCAGTACTTC
V: TRBV19
size: NA
D: NA
J: TRBJ2-7

CDR3: CASSLSPVRRDTGELFF
DNA: TGTGCCAGCAGTTTAAGCCCCGTTCGACGGGACACCGGGGAGCTGTTTTTT
V: TRBV28
size: few
D: NA
J: TRBJ2-2

CDR3: CATSRDGDRLDYEQYF
DNA: TGTGCCACCAGCAGAGATGGGGACAGACTAGACTACGAGCAGTACTTC
V: TRBV15
size: NA
D: NA
J: TRBJ2-7

CDR3: CASSQGLALSYEQYF
DNA: TGTGCCAGCAGCCAGGGACTAGCGCTAAGCTACGAGCAGTACTTC
V: TRBV6-5
size: NA
D: TRBD2
J: TRBJ2-7

CDR3: CASSLAATNTGELFF
DNA: TGCGCCAGCAGCTTGGCAGCGACGAACACCGGGGAGCTGTTTTTT
V: TRBV5-1
size: NA
D: NA
J: TRBJ2-2

CDR3: CASSLTGGTDTQYF
DNA: TGTGCCAGCAGTTTAACCGGAGGGACAGATACGCAGTATTTT
V: TRBV28
size: NA
D: NA
J: TRBJ2-3

CDR3: CASSSGLGGETQYF
DNA: TGTGCCAGCAGTTCGGGACTAGGAGGTGAGACCCAGTACTTC
V: TRBV6-5
size: NA
D: TRBD2
J: TRBJ2-5

CDR3: CASSFRQGAYNEQFF
DNA: TGTGCCAGCAGCTTCCGACAGGGGGCCTACAATGAGCAGTTCTTC
V: TRBV7-6
size: NA
D: TRBD1
J: TRBJ2-1

CDR3: CASSPGRGQTDTQYF
DNA: TGTGCCAGCAGCCCGGGGAGAGGTCAAACAGATACGCAGTATTTT
V: TRBV7-8
size: few
D: NA
J: TRBJ2-3

CDR3: CASSVGTGLTYEQYF
DNA: TGTGCCAGCAGCGTAGGGACAGGTCTTACCTACGAGCAGTACTTC
V: TRBV9
size: few
D: TRBD1
J: TRBJ2-7

CDR3: CASSSWRTSGNNEQYF
DNA: TGCGCCAGCAGCTCATGGCGGACTAGCGGGAATAACGAGCAGTACTTC
V: TRBV5-1
size: NA
D: TRBD2
J: TRBJ2-7